This entry lists 32 T cell receptor beta chains sequenced from one sample in a study of OX40 agonist ivuxolimab in advanced cancers. Clones were read by immunoSEQ multiplex PCR, and TCRdb kept only the in-frame ones, dropping some. Of 150,000 to 170,000 clones listed, around 94% are singletons. The sample was CD4+ or CD8+ T cells sorted from blood, taken in a trial of the OX40 agonist ivuxolimab. These TCRs come from an adult with an advanced solid tumor such as melanoma, head and neck, liver or kidney cancer.

The J gene is TRBJ2-7, the V gene TRBV5-6; D may be TRBD2 (5 bases). Per germline, CDR1 SGHDT and CDR2 YYEEEE. Trimming removed 5 bases at V and 0 bases at J, with 18 bases between. The CDR3 contains 16 residues. CDR3 protein: CASSRDPAAHSYEQYF. The CDR3 coding sequence is TGTGCCAGCAGTCGCGACCCAGCGGCCCACTCCTACGAGCAGTACTTC.

The gene calls are TRBV7-8 and TRBJ1-5; no clear D. With 2 bases removed from V and 2 bases from J, the gap between germline ends came to 22 bases. The CDR3 runs 19 residues. From germline, CDR1 is SGHVS and CDR2 FQNEAQ. CDR3 coding DNA: TGTGCCAGCAGCTTAAGGTCCCGGGAGATGGCCCTCGGCAATCAGCCCCAGCATTTT. Its translation is CASSLRSREMALGNQPQHF.

The gene calls are TRBV19 and TRBJ1-2, with D uncertain. This CDR3 is 15 amino acids long. Trimming removed 1 base at V and 4 bases at J, with 13 bases between. The V gene's germline CDR1 is LNHDA and CDR2 SQIVND (reference sequence). CDR3 in DNA: TGTGCCAGTAGTATAGGGTTTTTTGCAGTCTATGGCTACACCTTC. Translated, it gives CASSIGFFAVYGYTF.

This clone was recorded only once. This rearrangement joins TRBV19 to TRBJ2-5, with 10 nucleotides matching TRBD1. The CDR3 has 14 residues. In germline, CDR1 is LNHDA, CDR2 SQIVND (reference sequence). Trimming took 4 bases from V and 5 from J; bases not matched to a gene: 4. DNA for the CDR3: TGTGCCAGTAGTAAGGGACAGGGGACGGAGACCCAGTACTTC. This encodes CASSKGQGTETQYF.

The V call is TRBV5-1, the J call TRBJ1-1; 7 bases line up with TRBD1. The length of the CDR3 is 14 residues. Germline V gene sequence: CDR1 SGHRS, CDR2 YFSETQ. The V segment lost 1 base and the J segment 8 bases; nucleotides outside the gene matches: 8. This CDR3 reads CASSLLTGAYEAFF. The CDR3 DNA sequence: TGCGCCAGCAGCTTGCTCACAGGGGCCTACGAAGCTTTCTTT.

This clone came up once. The chain recombines TRBV27 with TRBJ1-1; D not certain. V was clipped by 3 bases and J by 0 bases, with 11 bases between them. The CDR3 runs 15 residues. Germline CDR1 and CDR2: MNHEY and SMNVEV (reference sequence). Written as DNA, the CDR3 is TGTGCCAGCAGTTTCGGACGGCCTATGAACACTGAAGCTTTCTTT. It translates to CASSFGRPMNTEAFF.

CDR3 amino acids: CASTPWEASNQPQHF. The CDR3 DNA sequence: TGTGCCAGTACCCCATGGGAGGCTAGCAATCAGCCCCAGCATTTT. The rearrangement links TRBV19 to TRBJ1-5; D unresolved. Trimming took 7 bases from V and 0 from J, leaving 13 bases between them. The CDR3 has 15 amino acids. Germline V gene sequence: CDR1 LNHDA, CDR2 SQIVND (reference sequence).

The V call is TRBV27, the J call TRBJ2-7; no definite D call. Trimming removed 5 bases from V and 6 bases from J, with 23 bases in between. Germline-derived CDR1 and CDR2 are MNHEY and SMNVEV (reference sequence). There are 16 residues in the CDR3. The CDR3 nucleotides are TGTGCCAGCAGTGCCTCTCCCGGTTACCCGTCAAGCGAGCAGTACTTC. Translated: CASSASPGYPSSEQYF.

This clone came up once. The same CDR3 is also encoded by other DNA sequences in this sample. The chain is built from TRBV18 and TRBJ1-5; D remains unclear. This CDR3 contains 15 residues. Per germline, CDR1 KGHSH and CDR2 LQKENI. V lost 0 bases, J lost 0 bases, and 6 bases lay in between. The CDR3 nucleotides are TGTGCCAGCTCACCACCGGGGTATAGCAATCAGCCCCAGCATTTT. This translates into CASSPPGYSNQPQHF.

CDR3 amino acids: CASSEMTSGRADEQFF. The CDR3 DNA follows: TGTGCCAGCAGTGAAATGACTAGCGGGAGGGCCGATGAGCAGTTCTTC. V usage is TRBV6-1 and J usage is TRBJ2-1, with 14 positions matching TRBD2. V lost 2 bases, J lost 8 bases, and 5 bases stayed unmatched. This CDR3 is built from 16 residues. Germline CDR1 reads MNHNS; CDR2 reads SASEGT.

This clone was recorded a few times. The CDR3 nucleotides are TGTGCCAGTTCGGGACAGGGAAAAGGTGGCTACACCTTC. This gives the protein CASSGQGKGGYTF. V is TRBV19 and J is TRBJ1-2; TRBD1 agrees at 9 bases. Looked up from germline, CDR1 is LNHDA and CDR2 is SQIVND (reference sequence). CDR3 size: 13 residues. With V trimmed by 8 bases and J by 7 bases, 8 bases remained unmatched.

This clone was counted a few times. The chain links TRBV9 to TRBJ1-4, with 7 bases matching TRBD1. Germline V lookup: CDR1 SGDLS, CDR2 YYNGEE. Trimming cost V 3 bases and J 13 bases; bases outside gene matches: 15. There are 15 residues in the CDR3. The CDR3: CASSGTGTVPEGLFF. CDR3 DNA sequence: TGTGCCAGCAGCGGAACCGGGACAGTCCCCGAGGGACTGTTTTTT.

This clone showed up just a few times. This rearrangement joins TRBV4-2 to TRBJ1-5; no clear D gene. V was shortened by 3 bases and J by 4 bases, with 10 bases between the two germline ends. Looked up from germline, CDR1 is LGHNA and CDR2 is YNFKEQ. The CDR3 sequence is 14 residues long. The chain's CDR3 is CASSHNDGNQPQHF. The CDR3 nucleotides are TGTGCCAGCAGCCACAACGACGGGAATCAGCCCCAGCATTTT.

This chain links TRBV9 with TRBJ1-6; D is ambiguous. Trimming left V 0 bases short and J 0 bases short, with 16 bases between. The CDR3 runs to 19 residues. Germline values: CDR1 SGDLS, CDR2 YYNGEE. The CDR3 nucleotides are TGTGCCAGCAGCGTAGCTTGGTCAGGCGTGGGCTCCTATAATTCACCCCTCCACTTT. This sequence encodes CASSVAWSGVGSYNSPLHF.

V gene TRBV19 combines with J gene TRBJ1-2; TRBD1 agrees at 9 bases. Trimming at V came to 3 bases and at J to 8 bases, leaving 10 bases not matched to a gene. The CDR3 runs to 15 residues. CDR1 is LNHDA, CDR2 SQIVND, per germline (reference sequence). CDR3 nucleotides: TGTGCCAGTAGTATCGGGAAACAGGGGGCGCGGGGCTACACCTTC. Its protein is CASSIGKQGARGYTF.

The V and J genes are TRBV2 and TRBJ1-3, with D possibly TRBD1 on 6 matching bases. The germline CDR1 and CDR2 sequences are SNHLY and FYNNEI. This CDR3 is 14 amino acids long. The V end lost 5 bases, the J end lost 0 bases, and 8 bases lay between the germline ends. CDR3 residues: CASSRDISGNTIYF. CDR3 coding DNA: TGTGCCAGCAGTCGGGACATCTCTGGAAACACCATATATTTT.

The chain combines TRBV6-5 with TRBJ1-1; 7 bases agree with TRBD1. This CDR3 is built from 14 residues. V lost 6 bases and J lost 0; bases outside the gene matches: 4. Germline assignment: CDR1 MNHEY and CDR2 SVGAGI. The CDR3 coding sequence is TGTGCCAGCAGCCCACAGGGGCTGAACACTGAAGCTTTCTTT. Amino acid sequence: CASSPQGLNTEAFF.

The chain carries TRBV9 and TRBJ1-6; D call uncertain. Germline V gene data show CDR1 as SGDLS and CDR2 as YYNGEE. The V end lost 2 bases, the J end lost 4 bases, and 13 bases lay between the germline ends. This CDR3 contains 16 residues. CDR3 protein: CASSVRPTAYNSPLHF. Here the CDR3 DNA reads TGTGCCAGCAGCGTCCGACCGACTGCTTATAATTCACCCCTCCACTTT.

This clone appeared once. This chain joins TRBV5-1 and TRBJ1-2; D ambiguous. V gave up 0 bases and J gave up 0 bases, with 3 bases separating them. This CDR3 contains 13 residues. Germline CDR1 and CDR2: SGHRS and YFSETQ. DNA of the CDR3: TGCGCCAGCAGCTTGGGGTCTAACTATGGCTACACCTTC. It is translated as CASSLGSNYGYTF.

V is TRBV6-1 and J is TRBJ1-5, with 8 bases identical to TRBD1. J lost 4 bases, V lost 5 bases, and 7 bases had no gene match. CDR1 is MNHNS and CDR2 is SASEGT in the germline V gene. The CDR3 contains 15 residues. CDR3 protein: CASSPSRDRNQPQHF. The CDR3 DNA is TGTGCCAGCAGTCCAAGCCGGGACAGGAATCAGCCCCAGCATTTT.

V and J are TRBV21-1 and TRBJ2-7; the D segment call TRBD2 is taken from the table without a DNA check. TRBV21-1 is flagged as a pseudogene. The CDR3 runs to 12 residues. This chain's CDR3 is CASSIRSHEQYF. As DNA, the CDR3 is TGTGCCAGCTCTATTCGAAGCCACGAGCAGTACTTC.

The V call is TRBV5-1, the J call TRBJ2-7; D is uncertain. CDR3 length: 14 residues. Germline values: CDR1 SGHRS, CDR2 YFSETQ. Trimming left V 0 bases short and J 3 bases short, with 10 bases between. CDR3 region: CASSLAGSYYEQYF. CDR3 DNA sequence: TGCGCCAGCAGCTTGGCCGGATCCTACTACGAGCAGTACTTC. Variable domain in full (rest from reference TRBV5-1 and TRBJ2-7): KAGVTQTPRYLIKTRGQQVTLSCSPISGHRSVSWYQQTPGQGLQFLFEYFSETQRNKGNFPGRFSGRQFSNSRSEMNVSTLELGDSALYLCASSLAGSYYEQYFGPGTRLTVT.

The V call is TRBV7-8, the J call TRBJ2-5; the D is unclear. V was pared by 5 bases and J by 4 bases, with 11 bases between. CDR1 and CDR2 (germline): SGHVS, FQNEAQ. This CDR3 is 13 amino acids long. The CDR3 spells CASSQSGRETQYF. The CDR3 bases are TGTGCCAGCAGCCAGTCAGGTAGAGAGACCCAGTACTTC.

This clone was observed a handful of times. The rearrangement uses TRBV7-2 and TRBJ1-2; 7 bases agree with TRBD1. The junction had 3 bases not matched to a gene; V was cut back by 1 base and J by 4 bases. The CDR3 has 14 amino acids. Looked up from germline, CDR1 is SGHTA and CDR2 is FQGNSA. In DNA form, the CDR3 reads TGTGCCAGCAGCTTAGGACAGGGAATCTATGGCTACACCTTC. The encoded protein is CASSLGQGIYGYTF.

V gene TRBV28 combines with J gene TRBJ1-5, with TRBD1 as a possible D gene (6 bases). The CDR3 has 13 residues. The V end lost 5 bases, the J end lost 7 bases, and 12 bases lay between the germline ends. Germline CDR1 is MDHEN and CDR2 is SYDVKM. CDR3 sequence: CASSAQGRQPQHF. In nucleotides, the CDR3 is TGTGCCAGCAGTGCGCAGGGGAGGCAGCCCCAGCATTTT.

The CDR3: CASSLLQGAGYTF. In nucleotides, the CDR3 is TGTGCCAGCAGTTTGTTACAGGGGGCTGGCTACACCTTC. V gene TRBV28 combines with J gene TRBJ1-2; TRBD1 matches at 9 bases. CDR3 size: 13 residues. Germline lookup yields CDR1 MDHEN and CDR2 SYDVKM. The junction had 3 bases not matched to a gene; V was cut back by 3 bases and J by 7 bases.

The chain is built from TRBV5-6 and TRBJ2-7; maybe TRBD1 (5 bases). Germline V lookup: CDR1 SGHDT, CDR2 YYEEEE. The CDR3 runs to 12 residues. V lost 0 bases and J 6 bases, leaving 7 bases between the germline ends. For the CDR3, the DNA is TGTGCCAGCAGCTTGGCAGGGCGCGAGCAGTACTTC. Amino acid sequence: CASSLAGREQYF. Full variable domain (rest looked up from reference TRBV5-6 and TRBJ2-7): DAGVTQSPTHLIKTRGQQVTLRCSPKSGHDTVSWYQQALGQGPQFIFQYYEEEERQRGNFPDRFSGHQFPNYSSELNVNALLLGDSALYLCASSLAGREQYFGPGTRLTVT.

The rearrangement joins TRBV6-5 to TRBJ2-1; D is possibly TRBD2 (6 bases). CDR3 size: 15 residues. Germline-derived CDR1 and CDR2 are MNHEY and SVGAGI. V lost 2 bases to trimming and J lost 1 base, with 9 bases between them. The CDR3 loop reads CASSYGGASYNEQFF. CDR3 nucleotides: TGTGCCAGCAGTTACGGAGGGGCATCCTACAATGAGCAGTTCTTC.

This sequence joins TRBV7-9 and TRBJ1-2, with D uncertain. The germline gives CDR1 SEHNR, CDR2 FQNEAQ (reference sequence). The CDR3 length is 13 residues. The ends were cut back, 1 base at V and 7 bases at J, with 10 bases in the middle. The CDR3 DNA follows: TGTGCCAGCAGCTTAGGAAATGTTCCTGGCTACACCTTC. Its protein product is CASSLGNVPGYTF.

The J gene is TRBJ2-4, the V gene TRBV28; perhaps TRBD1 as D (6 bases). Looked up from germline, CDR1 is MDHEN and CDR2 is SYDVKM. The V gene lost 6 bases and the J gene lost 1 base, with 19 bases spanning the gap. This CDR3 region has 17 residues. CDR3 sequence (DNA): TGTGCCAGCAGGGGGGCTGCCGCAGGTGTGGCCAAAAACATTCAGTACTTC. This sequence encodes CASRGAAAGVAKNIQYF. Complete variable domain (other parts from reference TRBV28 and TRBJ2-4): DVKVTQSSRYLVKRTGEKVFLECVQDMDHENMFWYRQDPGLGLRLIYFSYDVKMKEKGDIPEGYSVSREKKERFSLILESASTNQTSMYLCASRGAAAGVAKNIQYFGAGTRLSVL.

The genes are TRBV29-1 and TRBJ2-3; 8 bases line up with TRBD1. The CDR3 length is 12 residues. Germline V gene data show CDR1 as SQVTM and CDR2 as ANQGSEA. In DNA form, the CDR3 reads TGCAGGGTGACCAGGGGGCCAGATACGCAGTATTTT. The encoded protein is CRVTRGPDTQYF.

The chain combines TRBV19 with TRBJ1-3; unclear D gene. Germline V gives CDR1 LNHDA, CDR2 SQIVND (reference sequence). With 5 bases removed from V and 0 bases from J, the gap between germline ends came to 11 bases. This CDR3 comprises 15 residues. The CDR3 DNA reads as TGTGCCAGTAGTCGAGGACGGGCCTCTGGAAACACCATATATTTT. The encoded protein is CASSRGRASGNTIYF. The full variable domain, in which reference TRBV19 and TRBJ1-3 provide the parts outside the CDR3, is DGGITQSPKYLFRKEGQNVTLSCEQNLNHDAMYWYRQDPGQGLRLIYYSQIVNDFQKGDIAEGYSVSREKKESFPLTVTSAQKNPTAFYLCASSRGRASGNTIYFGEGSWLTVV.